These 22 T cell receptor beta chains share one sample of origin, sequenced in a study of blood T cell repertoires in COVID-19. Libraries were prepared by immunoSEQ multiplex PCR; TCRdb keeps only in-frame clonotypes and omits some of them. The data contain about 400,000 clones, just under 90% of them singletons. The sample consisted of PBMCs or T cells enriched from blood (not recorded which). These receptors came from a woman between 25 and 40 years old who had recovered from COVID-19.

CDR3 in DNA: TGCGCCAGCAGCTTGGTCGGACAGGCCAACAATGAGCAGTTCTTC. It codes for CASSLVGQANNEQFF. This chain links TRBV5-1 with TRBJ2-1; TRBD1 aligns across 7 bases. Per the germline V gene, CDR1 is SGHRS and CDR2 is YFSETQ. The CDR3 is 15 residues long. V shed 0 bases, J shed 5 bases, and the junction held 5 bases outside the gene matches.

The chain carries TRBV9 and TRBJ1-2; 7 nucleotides align to TRBD1. There are 18 residues in the CDR3. The trim removed 3 bases at V and 1 base at J, leaving 15 bases unmatched. The germline CDR1 and CDR2 sequences are SGDLS and YYNGEE. CDR3 loop: CASSESSGTAIYNYGYTF. CDR3 nucleotides: TGTGCCAGCAGCGAGTCCTCCGGGACAGCCATATATAACTATGGCTACACCTTC.

The chain is built from TRBV2 and TRBJ2-7; 8 bases match TRBD2. The CDR3 length is 12 residues. J was trimmed by 11 bases and V by 6 bases; bases with no gene match: 9. Per the germline V gene, CDR1 is SNHLY and CDR2 is FYNNEI. The CDR3 DNA reads as TGTGCCAGCAGCAGTACACTCGGGAGGGAGTACTTC. Translated: CASSSTLGREYF.

This clone has only a few counts. This chain uses TRBV6-5 with TRBJ2-2, with a possible D match to TRBD1 (5 bases). V gave up 6 bases and J gave up 6 bases, with 8 bases separating them. Germline assignment: CDR1 MNHEY and CDR2 SVGAGI. The CDR3 runs to 12 residues. The DNA for the CDR3 is TGTGCCAGCAGCCTACAGGCCGGGGAGCTGTTTTTT. This sequence encodes CASSLQAGELFF.

This chain joins TRBV21-1 and TRBJ1-5; whether TRBD1, the table's D call, matches the DNA was not checked. TRBV21-1 is annotated as a pseudogene. This CDR3 comprises 16 residues. The CDR3 loop reads CASTPGQNYSNQPQHF. In DNA form, the CDR3 reads TGTGCCAGCACCCCGGGACAGAATTATAGCAATCAGCCCCAGCATTTT.

This chain connects TRBV11-2 to TRBJ2-1; TRBD2 matches 7 bases. V lost 5 bases, J lost 4 bases, and 8 bases stayed unmatched. CDR3 size: 15 residues. CDR1 and CDR2 from the germline V gene are SGHAT and FQNNGV. The CDR3 coding sequence is TGTGCCAGCAGCAGAGGACTAGAGGGGTACAATGAGCAGTTCTTC. It codes for CASSRGLEGYNEQFF.

The chain combines TRBV3-1 (or the pseudogene TRBV3-2) with TRBJ2-7; 13 bases match TRBD2. The CDR3 runs to 16 residues. Unmatched junction bases numbered 8, after V lost 5 bases and J lost 4 bases. From germline, CDR1 is LGHDT and CDR2 YNNKEL (reference sequence). The CDR3 sequence is CASSWSGTSGKYEQYF. The CDR3 nucleotides are TGTGCCAGCAGCTGGTCCGGGACTAGCGGGAAATACGAGCAGTACTTC.

The V gene is TRBV3-1 (or the pseudogene TRBV3-2), the J gene TRBJ1-1; D may be TRBD1 (6 bases). Germline CDR1 LGHDT, CDR2 YNNKEL (reference sequence). Trimming took off 3 bases at V and 11 bases at J, with 16 bases between the two ends. CDR3 length: 13 residues. The CDR3, as DNA: TGTGCCAGCAGCCAGGCGGACAGCGGTGGGGCTTTCTTT. Its protein product is CASSQADSGGAFF.

The chain combines TRBV18 with TRBJ1-3, with TRBD1 matching over 7 bases. Trimming took 3 bases from V and 3 from J; bases not matched to a gene: 8. This CDR3 region has 16 residues. CDR1 and CDR2 (germline): KGHSH, LQKENI. The CDR3 here is CASSPAARGSGNTIYF. For the CDR3, the DNA is TGTGCCAGCTCACCTGCGGCCAGGGGGAGTGGAAACACCATATATTTT.

This chain links TRBV29-1 with TRBJ1-5; TRBD1 matches 9 bases. Unmatched junction bases numbered 5, after V lost 4 bases and J lost 7 bases. The germline V gene encodes CDR1 SQVTM and CDR2 ANQGSEA. This CDR3 has 13 amino acids. Here the CDR3 reads CSVGRDRDQPQHF. The CDR3 region has the DNA TGCAGCGTTGGCCGGGACAGGGACCAGCCCCAGCATTTT.

The chain links TRBV4-3 to TRBJ1-2; 8 nucleotides line up with TRBD1. In germline, CDR1 is LGHNA, CDR2 YSLEER. The junction had 12 bases not matched to a gene; V was cut back by 3 bases and J by 0 bases. The CDR3 has 18 residues. CDR3 sequence (DNA): TGCGCCAGCAGCCAGATAGTCCCGGGACAGGTCCCTAACTATGGCTACACCTTC. Protein: CASSQIVPGQVPNYGYTF.

The chain has TRBV2 and TRBJ1-3; the D is unclear. The CDR3 extends over 13 amino acids. V shed 3 bases and J shed 4 bases, with 7 bases lying between them. Germline V CDR1 and CDR2: SNHLY, FYNNEI. The CDR3 here is CASSEQLGNTIYF. The CDR3, as DNA: TGTGCCAGCAGTGAGCAGTTGGGAAACACCATATATTTT.

The chain carries TRBV28 and TRBJ2-5; tentatively, D is TRBD1 (5 bases). The CDR3 contains 14 residues. Germline assignment: CDR1 MDHEN and CDR2 SYDVKM. The ends were cut back, 6 bases at V and 5 bases at J, with 16 bases in the middle. CDR3 in amino acids: CASSPQGKVETQYF. CDR3 DNA sequence: TGTGCCAGCAGCCCGCAGGGTAAGGTGGAGACCCAGTACTTC.

V usage is TRBV28 and J usage is TRBJ1-2; D is unclear. Per the germline V gene, CDR1 is MDHEN and CDR2 is SYDVKM. Between the trimmed V and J ends, which lost 5 bases and 8 bases, there was a span of 12 bases. This CDR3 is built from 12 residues. The CDR3, as DNA: TGTGCCAGCAGTCAAACAGAAAGGGGCTACACCTTC. It encodes CASSQTERGYTF.

The V and J genes are TRBV12-5 and TRBJ2-1; D uncertain. Germline V lookup: CDR1 LGHNT, CDR2 FRNRAP. The CDR3 is 11 amino acids. V was trimmed by 3 bases and J by 12 bases, leaving 9 bases between them. The CDR3 is CASGFEVRQFF. The CDR3 region has the DNA TGTGCTAGTGGTTTTGAGGTAAGGCAGTTCTTC.

The rearrangement uses TRBV10-3 and TRBJ1-2, with 9 bases fitting TRBD1. The V gene end was trimmed by 3 bases and the J gene end by 7 bases; junction bases not matched to a gene: 9. Germline assignment: CDR1 ENHRY and CDR2 SYGVKD. CDR3 length: 15 amino acids. CDR3 in DNA: TGTGCCATCAGTGACACCGGGACAGGGTTACGTGGCTACACCTTC. This gives the protein CAISDTGTGLRGYTF.

The rearrangement joins TRBV4-1 to TRBJ1-2; D gene unclear. Germline V gene sequence: CDR1 MGHRA, CDR2 YSYEKL. CDR3 length equals 13 residues. Trimming pared 4 bases from V and 6 bases from J, leaving 12 bases between. CDR3 nucleotide sequence: TGCGCCAGCAGCCCCTTGGACGGGGATGGCTACACCTTC. As protein: CASSPLDGDGYTF.

V and J are TRBV29-1 and TRBJ2-7; 9 positions agree with TRBD1. Trimming at V came to 4 bases and at J to 5 bases, leaving 3 bases not matched to a gene. This CDR3 is built from 12 residues. Germline-derived CDR1 and CDR2 are SQVTM and ANQGSEA. CDR3 protein: CSVGRTGDEQYF. CDR3 nucleotides: TGCAGCGTTGGTAGGACAGGGGACGAGCAGTACTTC.

This chain uses TRBV30 with TRBJ1-3; TRBD1 might be the D (6 bases). CDR1 is GTSNPN, CDR2 SVGIG, per germline (reference sequence). The CDR3 contains 14 residues. Trimming took off 5 bases at V and 2 bases at J, with 13 bases between the two ends. This CDR3 reads CAWWTVYPGNTIYF. In nucleotides, the CDR3 is TGTGCCTGGTGGACAGTTTACCCTGGAAACACCATATATTTT.

The J gene is TRBJ1-6, the V gene TRBV28; 9 nucleotides agree with TRBD1. Germline V lookup: CDR1 MDHEN, CDR2 SYDVKM. The CDR3 spans 15 residues. Trimming at V came to 5 bases and at J to 5 bases, leaving 4 bases not matched to a gene. CDR3 protein: CASSARDRDNSPLHF. In DNA, the CDR3 is TGTGCCAGCAGTGCCCGGGACAGGGATAATTCACCCCTCCACTTT.

This chain joins TRBV14 and TRBJ1-6; D perhaps matches TRBD1 (5 bases). The CDR3 is 19 amino acids. The V gene's germline CDR1 is SGHDN and CDR2 FVKESK. The germline V and J ends were trimmed by 2 bases and 10 bases, with 27 bases remaining between them. The DNA for the CDR3 is TGTGCCAGCAGCCAAAGAGCCCAGGGTGTCCTTTTCGGCGAGTCACCCCTCCACTTT. Amino acid sequence: CASSQRAQGVLFGESPLHF.

The rearrangement uses TRBV7-9 and TRBJ2-3; 7 nucleotides line up with TRBD2. CDR3 length equals 12 residues. The junction had 2 bases not matched to a gene; V was cut back by 0 bases and J by 11 bases. Germline assignment: CDR1 SEHNR and CDR2 FQNEAQ (reference sequence). The CDR3 bases are TGTGCCAGCAGCTTAGCCGGGGGGAAGCAGTATTTT. Translated: CASSLAGGKQYF.